The 27 T cell receptor beta chains below come from one sample, sequenced in a study of identical twins. MiXCR was run by TCRdb on the 5' RACE reads, yielding one entry per CDR3 protein. The sample shows some 460,000 distinct CDR3 sequences, 12% to 15% of them seen only once. The data also belong to a second study, concerning yellow fever vaccine responses in identical twins.

Sequenced material: CD4+ T cells sorted from blood. These receptors were obtained from a woman aged 18-29 years in good health.

This clonotype was seen more than once but under ten times. The chain joins TRBV25-1 to TRBJ1-1; D uncertain. Germline CDR1 is MGHDK and CDR2 is SYGVNS. Between the trimmed V and J ends, which lost 7 bases and 6 bases, there was a span of 12 bases. The CDR3 is 12 amino acids. CDR3 residues: CASKAGHAEAFF. The CDR3, as DNA: TGTGCCAGCAAAGCCGGGCACGCTGAAGCTTTCTTT.

This clonotype came up a few times. V usage is TRBV6-2 or TRBV6-3 and J usage is TRBJ2-3; 10 bases line up with TRBD2. The CDR3 runs 16 residues. Germline V gene sequence: CDR1 MNHEY, CDR2 SVGEGT. V trimming: 2 bases; J trimming: 4 bases; junction bases outside the gene matches: 6. CDR3 DNA: TGTGCCAGCAGTTACGGGGGACTAGCGAATCCAGATACGCAGTATTTT. It is translated as CASSYGGLANPDTQYF.

This clonotype was picked up a small number of times. The chain links TRBV11-2 to TRBJ2-5, with TRBD2 matching 7 bases. J gave up 1 base and V 3 bases, and 5 bases lay outside the gene matches. Germline CDR1 is SGHAT and CDR2 is FQNNGV. This CDR3 contains 15 residues. The DNA of the CDR3 is TGTGCCAGCAGCTTGGAAGGGAGGGTCCAAGAGACCCAGTACTTC. Translating it yields CASSLEGRVQETQYF.

The chain recombines TRBV20-1 with TRBJ2-7; the D gene is possibly TRBD1 (5 bases). The CDR3 spans 14 residues. From germline, CDR1 is DFQATT and CDR2 SNEGSKA (reference sequence). The ends were cut back, 0 bases at V and 2 bases at J, with 11 bases in the middle. The CDR3 DNA follows: TGCAGTGCTAGAGAAGCTGGGGCGGCCTACGAGCAGTACTTC. Protein: CSAREAGAAYEQYF.

This clonotype has only a few counts. The V and J genes are TRBV12-3 or TRBV12-4 and TRBJ2-3; 8 bases agree with TRBD1. The CDR3 runs 17 residues. With 1 base clipped from V and 5 bases from J, the junction kept 11 bases outside the gene matches. Written as DNA, the CDR3 is TGTGCCAGCAGTTTAGTTAGGACAGGGCGTGGAGAAGATACGCAGTATTTT. This translates into CASSLVRTGRGEDTQYF.

The table lists this clonotype with a few counts. This sequence joins TRBV27 and TRBJ2-2; no clear D gene. Germline values: CDR1 MNHEY, CDR2 SMNVEV (reference sequence). The V and J ends lost 1 base and 0 bases respectively, with 6 bases between them. The CDR3 extends over 15 amino acids. CDR3 sequence reads: CASSLFTANTGELFF. CDR3 in DNA: TGTGCCAGCAGTTTATTCACAGCGAACACCGGGGAGCTGTTTTTT.

This chain links TRBV10-3 with TRBJ2-1; 11 positions agree with TRBD2. In germline, CDR1 is ENHRY, CDR2 SYGVKD. With 0 bases clipped from V and 7 bases from J, the junction kept 5 bases outside the gene matches. This CDR3 is built from 16 residues. This CDR3 is CAISESPGLAANEQFF. The CDR3 bases are TGTGCCATCAGTGAGTCGCCGGGACTAGCGGCGAATGAGCAGTTCTTC.

This clonotype turned up a few times. The chain carries TRBV7-2 and TRBJ2-7; D gene unclear. The CDR3 is made up of 15 amino acids. Between the trimmed V and J ends, which lost 6 bases and 3 bases, there was a span of 18 bases. Germline V CDR1 and CDR2: SGHTA, FQGNSA. CDR3 region: CASSLKTPPYYEQYF. As DNA, the CDR3 is TGTGCCAGCAGTTTAAAGACACCACCTTACTACGAGCAGTACTTC.

This clonotype was counted a few times. The gene calls are TRBV5-5 and TRBJ2-7; D remains ambiguous. The V end was cut by 8 bases, the J end by 2 bases, with 2 bases between. The CDR3 is made up of 9 amino acids. From germline, CDR1 is SGHKS and CDR2 YYEKEE (reference sequence). The CDR3 bases are TGTGCCAGACCCTACGAGCAGTACTTC. It yields the protein CARPYEQYF.

This sequence joins TRBV15 and TRBJ2-1, with 12 bases lining up with TRBD2. V lost 0 bases, J lost 4 bases, and 10 bases stayed unmatched. Germline CDR1 and CDR2: LNHNV and YYDKDF (reference sequence). The CDR3 is 19 amino acids. In DNA, the CDR3 is TGTGCCACCAGCAGAGAAGGGTTGGGAGGACTAGCGGGATACAATGAGCAGTTCTTC. Protein sequence: CATSREGLGGLAGYNEQFF.

This clonotype has just a few counts. This chain links TRBV7-9 with TRBJ2-3, with 8 positions matching TRBD2. The CDR3 has 15 amino acids. Looked up from germline, CDR1 is SEHNR and CDR2 is FQNEAQ (reference sequence). Germline trimming cut 3 bases from V and 2 bases from J; bases unmatched to any gene: 4. The CDR3 region has the DNA TGTGCCAGCAGCTTCCGGGGGGGGAACACAGATACGCAGTATTTT. It codes for CASSFRGGNTDTQYF.

This chain connects TRBV20-1 to TRBJ2-3, with 12 bases fitting TRBD2. The CDR3 is 16 residues long. Germline V gene data show CDR1 as DFQATT and CDR2 as SNEGSKA (reference sequence). V shed 5 bases, J shed 2 bases, and the junction held 8 bases outside the gene matches. CDR3 protein: CSAARSSGGVTDTQYF. In DNA form, the CDR3 reads TGCAGTGCTGCCCGATCTAGCGGGGGGGTCACAGATACGCAGTATTTT.

The chain joins TRBV10-3 to TRBJ2-1; possible D gene TRBD2, 7 bases. V was shortened by 8 bases and J by 8 bases, with 19 bases between the two germline ends. Germline assignment: CDR1 ENHRY and CDR2 SYGVKD. This CDR3 has 14 residues. The CDR3 region has the DNA TGTGCCATCCAAGAGGGGGGGCTGAGGTATGAGCAGTTCTTC. Its translation: CAIQEGGLRYEQFF.

This sequence joins TRBV11-2 and TRBJ2-7; TRBD1 or TRBD2 may be the D gene (5 bases each). Deletions cut 0 bases from V and 3 bases from J, with 12 bases between. The CDR3 length is 15 residues. CDR1 SGHAT and CDR2 FQNNGV come from the germline V gene. DNA for the CDR3: TGTGCCAGCAGCTTAGAAGTGGGGGAGATCTACGAGCAGTACTTC. It codes for CASSLEVGEIYEQYF.

The rearrangement uses TRBV25-1 and TRBJ2-7; TRBD1 aligns across 8 bases. After removal of 3 bases from V and 0 bases from J, the junction contained 7 bases not matched to a gene. Germline V gene sequence: CDR1 MGHDK, CDR2 SYGVNS. The CDR3 runs 16 residues. This chain's CDR3 is CASSDWTGQGSYEQYF. CDR3 coding DNA: TGTGCCAGCAGTGATTGGACAGGGCAGGGCTCCTACGAGCAGTACTTC.

The chain uses TRBV30 and TRBJ2-2; D uncertain. V was shortened by 1 base and J by 1 base, with 13 bases between the two germline ends. CDR3 size: 16 residues. Germline assignment: CDR1 GTSNPN and CDR2 SVGIG (reference sequence). The DNA of the CDR3 is TGTGCCTGGAGTGCTCTAGGGTTTAGGAACACCGGGGAGCTGTTTTTT. Translated: CAWSALGFRNTGELFF.

This clonotype occurred a few times. The genes are TRBV15 and TRBJ2-7; 12 bases line up with TRBD1. Per the germline V gene, CDR1 is LNHNV and CDR2 is YYDKDF (reference sequence). The CDR3 has 15 residues. V lost 3 bases, J lost 3 bases, and 3 bases stayed unmatched. CDR3 nucleotides: TGTGCCACCAGCAGGGGACAGGGGGCTAACTACGAGCAGTACTTC. Protein product: CATSRGQGANYEQYF.

The chain is built from TRBV21-1 and TRBJ2-7. TRBV21-1 is a pseudogene locus. CDR3 size: 16 residues. Here the CDR3 reads CASSKGLGRQIYEQYF. The CDR3 DNA follows: TGTGCCAGCAGCAAAGGTTTGGGTCGGCAGATTTACGAGCAGTACTTC.

This CDR3 is CSPGPGHSNQPQHF. The CDR3 DNA is TGCAGCCCCGGCCCAGGGCATAGCAATCAGCCCCAGCATTTT. The chain links TRBV29-1 to TRBJ1-5, with D perhaps matching TRBD1 (5 bases). The V and J ends lost 8 bases and 0 bases respectively, with 14 bases between them. This CDR3 comprises 14 residues. CDR1 and CDR2 (germline): SQVTM, ANQGSEA.

This clonotype has only a few counts. The chain carries TRBV12-3 or TRBV12-4 and TRBJ2-3; no clear D. This CDR3 has 15 amino acids. V was clipped by 6 bases and J by 2 bases, with 15 bases between them. The CDR3 spells CASRTNGHPTDTQYF. The CDR3 DNA is TGTGCCAGCAGGACAAATGGCCATCCCACAGATACGCAGTATTTT.

The gene calls are TRBV5-1 and TRBJ2-3; D is unclear. Looked up from germline, CDR1 is SGHRS and CDR2 is YFSETQ. V was clipped by 6 bases and J by 0 bases, with 11 bases between them. The CDR3 is made up of 14 amino acids. CDR3 coding DNA: TGCGCCAGCAACCTACGATCTAGCACAGATACGCAGTATTTT. Protein product: CASNLRSSTDTQYF.

This rearrangement joins TRBV5-1 to TRBJ1-1; the D gene is possibly TRBD1 (5 bases). Trimming pared 0 bases from V and 4 bases from J, leaving 13 bases between. The CDR3 spans 15 residues. Germline-derived CDR1 and CDR2 are SGHRS and YFSETQ. The CDR3 reads CASSLGAGTGTEAFF. In DNA form, the CDR3 reads TGCGCCAGCAGCTTGGGTGCAGGGACGGGCACTGAAGCTTTCTTT.

This clonotype showed up just a few times. The chain recombines TRBV7-2 with TRBJ1-4; perhaps TRBD1 as D (6 bases). Trimming shortened V by 0 bases and J by 1 base, and 12 bases separated the two germline ends. The V gene's germline CDR1 is SGHTA and CDR2 FQGNSA. The CDR3 contains 17 residues. The CDR3 nucleotides are TGTGCCAGCAGCTTAGCCGGGGGGGCAGTAACTAATGAAAAACTGTTTTTT. It yields the protein CASSLAGGAVTNEKLFF.

At least ten counts were recorded for this clonotype. The rearrangement joins TRBV5-1 to TRBJ2-1; TRBD1 might be the D (5 bases). This CDR3 spans 14 amino acids. V was cut by 0 bases and J by 7 bases, with 11 bases left in between. From germline, CDR1 is SGHRS and CDR2 YFSETQ. The CDR3 loop is CASSLVAGLNEQFF. CDR3 coding DNA: TGCGCCAGCAGCTTGGTGGCAGGGCTAAATGAGCAGTTCTTC.

This clonotype was seen only a few times. V gene TRBV18 combines with J gene TRBJ2-7, with TRBD2 matching 11 bases. The V and J ends lost 4 bases and 3 bases, in that order; junction bases with no gene match: 5. This CDR3 region has 15 residues. Germline V CDR1 and CDR2: KGHSH, LQKENI. In DNA, the CDR3 is TGTGCCAGCTCACAACGACTAGCGGGAAACTACGAGCAGTACTTC. Protein: CASSQRLAGNYEQYF.

This clonotype was observed a few times. The rearrangement uses TRBV15 and TRBJ2-1, with TRBD2 identical over 12 bases. Trimming cost V 8 bases and J 7 bases; bases outside gene matches: 6. Germline CDR1 reads LNHNV; CDR2 reads YYDKDF (reference sequence). The CDR3 contains 14 residues. The DNA of the CDR3 is TGTGCCACCCAACCTAGCGGGAGGGCGAATGAGCAGTTCTTC. It translates to CATQPSGRANEQFF.

This clonotype was detected only a few times. The chain carries TRBV25-1 and TRBJ2-7, with a weak D call TRBD2 (6 bases). Germline CDR1 MGHDK, CDR2 SYGVNS. Trimming shortened V by 6 bases and J by 6 bases, and 12 bases separated the two germline ends. The CDR3 is made up of 12 amino acids. The CDR3: CASSGQTSEQYF. The CDR3 DNA is TGTGCCAGCAGCGGCCAGACTAGCGAGCAGTACTTC.